The 29 T cell receptor beta chains listed next were all sequenced from one sample in a study of T-cell reconstitution after alpha-beta-depleted transplantation in children. Construction of the TCRbeta library involved unique molecular identifiers. TCRdb fed the PCR reads into MiXCR, producing one record per CDR3 protein. The table lists 700,000 to 950,000 distinct CDR3 sequences, roughly 15% of them singletons. This sample comprised PBMCs, mostly from graft donor cells, obtained 360 days after TCRalphabeta/CD19-depleted stem cell transplant. The receptor set was obtained from a male patient younger than 18 who had a stem cell transplant for acute lymphoblastic leukemia, so the T cells may come from the graft donor.

The chain uses TRBV21-1 and TRBJ2-1; TRBD2 reflects the table's D call only, with no check against the DNA. TRBV21-1 is recorded as a pseudogene. This CDR3 contains 19 residues. This CDR3 is CASNKGTSGRDSPYNEQFF. CDR3 bases: TGTGCCAGCAATAAGGGGACTAGCGGGAGAGATTCCCCCTACAATGAGCAGTTCTTC.

This clonotype was counted only a few times. The CDR3 spells CASSFRWGGGSQPQHF. As DNA, the CDR3 is TGTGCCAGCAGCTTTCGGTGGGGAGGAGGTTCGCAGCCCCAGCATTTT. The chain has TRBV5-6 and TRBJ1-5; D is undetermined. CDR1 is SGHDT and CDR2 is YYEEEE in the germline V gene. The ends were cut back, 2 bases at V and 7 bases at J, with 19 bases in the middle. This CDR3 has 16 amino acids.

This clonotype was counted only a few times. The chain's CDR3 is CAIAPSNTGELFF. Here the CDR3 DNA reads TGCGCCATCGCACCCTCTAACACCGGGGAGCTGTTTTTT. The rearrangement links TRBV4-1 to TRBJ2-2; D ambiguous. This CDR3 is built from 13 residues. The V and J ends lost 10 bases and 2 bases respectively, with 11 bases between them. Germline values: CDR1 MGHRA, CDR2 YSYEKL.

This rearrangement joins TRBV12-3 or TRBV12-4 to TRBJ1-5; 8 nucleotides match TRBD1. Trimming took 6 bases from V and 5 from J; bases not matched to a gene: 3. The CDR3 spans 13 residues. This CDR3 reads CASRSTGDQPQHF. In nucleotides, the CDR3 is TGTGCCAGCAGGTCGACAGGGGATCAGCCCCAGCATTTT.

This clonotype was seen only a few times. The chain has TRBV7-8 and TRBJ2-1; D gene unclear. Trimming stripped 2 bases from V and 2 bases from J, with 13 bases between. This CDR3 contains 16 residues. Germline V gene sequence: CDR1 SGHVS, CDR2 FQNEAQ. CDR3: CASSLSRARTYNEQFF. Here the CDR3 DNA reads TGTGCCAGCAGCTTAAGTCGGGCTAGGACCTACAATGAGCAGTTCTTC. Variable domain in full (rest from reference TRBV7-8 and TRBJ2-1): GAGVSQSPRYKVAKRGQDVALRCDPISGHVSLFWYQQALGQGPEFLTYFQNEAQLDKSGLPSDRFFAERPEGSVSTLKIQRTQQEDSAVYLCASSLSRARTYNEQFFGPGTRLTVL.

This clonotype was recorded a few times. The V gene is TRBV20-1, the J gene TRBJ2-7; D is unresolved. The CDR3 consists of 12 residues. In germline, CDR1 is DFQATT, CDR2 SNEGSKA (reference sequence). Trimming pared 4 bases from V and 5 bases from J, leaving 12 bases between. CDR3 DNA sequence: TGCAGTGCTACCGACCCCCCCAACGAGCAGTACTTC. Protein: CSATDPPNEQYF.

This clonotype was observed many times. V gene TRBV12-3 or TRBV12-4 combines with J gene TRBJ2-1; 7 bases line up with TRBD2. CDR3 size: 15 residues. V was pared by 7 bases and J by 0 bases, with 6 bases of the junction left unmatched. CDR3 DNA: TGTGCCAGCACCCTGAGGACTAGCTCCTACAATGAGCAGTTCTTC. Its protein is CASTLRTSSYNEQFF.

In its sample, this clonotype was seen a few times. V gene TRBV5-1 combines with J gene TRBJ2-6; TRBD1 matches 12 bases. Germline lookup yields CDR1 SGHRS and CDR2 YFSETQ. CDR3 size: 18 residues. Trimming cost V 2 bases and J 0 bases; bases outside gene matches: 3. The CDR3 sequence: CASSFRDRGLSGANVLTF. The CDR3 nucleotides read TGCGCCAGCAGCTTCCGGGACAGGGGGCTCTCTGGGGCCAACGTCCTGACTTTC.

The chain employs TRBV2 and TRBJ2-3, with unresolved D. Germline lookup yields CDR1 SNHLY and CDR2 FYNNEI. V was shortened by 6 bases and J by 6 bases, with 13 bases between the two germline ends. This CDR3 is 13 amino acids long. CDR3 region: CASSIGVTDTQYF. Written as DNA, the CDR3 is TGTGCCAGCAGCATCGGAGTAACGGATACGCAGTATTTT.

The chain recombines TRBV7-8 with TRBJ2-7, with 7 bases lining up with TRBD2. The CDR3 extends over 15 amino acids. The junction had 6 bases not matched to a gene; V was cut back by 3 bases and J by 1 base. Germline V CDR1 and CDR2: SGHVS, FQNEAQ. The CDR3 coding sequence is TGTGCCAGCAGCTTCGGGCTAGCGGAGTCCTACGAGCAGTACTTC. This gives the protein CASSFGLAESYEQYF. The full variable domain, its missing parts supplied by reference TRBV7-8 and TRBJ2-7, is GAGVSQSPRYKVAKRGQDVALRCDPISGHVSLFWYQQALGQGPEFLTYFQNEAQLDKSGLPSDRFFAERPEGSVSTLKIQRTQQEDSAVYLCASSFGLAESYEQYFGPGTRLTVT.

This clonotype was observed a few times. The gene calls are TRBV2 and TRBJ1-5; D is unresolved. The germline gives CDR1 SNHLY, CDR2 FYNNEI. Trimming removed 3 bases at V and 2 bases at J, with 8 bases between. The length of the CDR3 is 14 residues. The CDR3 region has the DNA TGTGCCAGCAGTGAGGGTAGGGGCAATCAGCCCCAGCATTTT. Its protein product is CASSEGRGNQPQHF.

The J gene is TRBJ1-5, the V gene TRBV10-2; 7 bases are shared with TRBD1. There are 16 residues in the CDR3. Germline trimming cut 5 bases from V and 5 bases from J; bases unmatched to any gene: 12. In germline, CDR1 is WSHSY, CDR2 SAAADI. The DNA for the CDR3 is TGCGCCAGCAGTCCGCGACAGGGACAGATAGATCAGCCCCAGCATTTT. This sequence encodes CASSPRQGQIDQPQHF.

This clonotype was seen more than once but under ten times. V usage is TRBV20-1 and J usage is TRBJ2-7, with a tentative D call TRBD1 (6 bases). Germline assignment: CDR1 DFQATT and CDR2 SNEGSKA (reference sequence). The CDR3 extends over 13 amino acids. V lost 6 bases, J lost 0 bases, and 12 bases lay in between. This chain's CDR3 is CSAPKDSSYEQYF. The CDR3 DNA follows: TGCAGTGCACCTAAGGACAGCTCCTACGAGCAGTACTTC.

The rearrangement links TRBV12-3 or TRBV12-4 to TRBJ2-1, with 8 bases identical to TRBD2. This CDR3 comprises 17 residues. Trimming cost V 4 bases and J 8 bases; bases outside gene matches: 16. CDR3 sequence reads: CASSYLPPGLALHEQFF. CDR3 DNA sequence: TGTGCCAGCAGTTACCTCCCTCCCGGACTAGCTCTCCATGAGCAGTTCTTC.

J is TRBJ1-1 and V is TRBV7-8, with 8 bases aligning to TRBD1. The CDR3 runs to 16 residues. V was clipped by 1 base and J by 2 bases; unmatched bases: 6. The germline V gene has CDR1 SGHVS and CDR2 FQNEAQ. The CDR3 loop reads CASSLVSGQVNTEAFF. Written as DNA, the CDR3 is TGTGCCAGCAGCTTAGTGTCGGGACAGGTTAACACTGAAGCTTTCTTT.

The chain recombines TRBV18 with TRBJ2-3; 8 bases align to TRBD2. V was pared by 3 bases and J by 6 bases, with 14 bases of the junction left unmatched. The germline gives CDR1 KGHSH, CDR2 LQKENI. The CDR3 length is 17 residues. The DNA for the CDR3 is TGTGCCAGCTCACCCGCAGTAGCGGGAACCCTCCCTGATACGCAGTATTTT. Protein sequence: CASSPAVAGTLPDTQYF.

V usage is TRBV29-1 and J usage is TRBJ2-3; the match to TRBD2 covers 9 bases. The CDR3 is made up of 14 amino acids. CDR1 and CDR2 (germline): SQVTM, ANQGSEA. V gave up 5 bases and J gave up 2 bases; unmatched junction bases: 5. Here the CDR3 reads CSVPTSGNTDTQYF. CDR3 bases: TGCAGCGTTCCGACTAGCGGAAACACAGATACGCAGTATTTT.

This clonotype was seen just once. The CDR3 spells CSGPGQGKRPEAFF. The CDR3 bases are TGCAGTGGCCCGGGACAGGGTAAACGGCCTGAAGCTTTCTTT. J is TRBJ1-1 and V is TRBV20-1, with 9 positions matching TRBD1. The CDR3 runs 14 residues. J gave up 6 bases and V 7 bases, and 12 bases lay outside the gene matches. The V gene's germline CDR1 is DFQATT and CDR2 SNEGSKA (reference sequence).

The chain uses TRBV24-1 and TRBJ2-3; 7 bases match TRBD2. CDR1 is KGHDR and CDR2 is SFDVKD in the germline V gene. The CDR3 loop spans 14 amino acids. V was clipped by 9 bases and J by 0 bases; unmatched bases: 5. Here the CDR3 reads CATASGPSTDTQYF. The DNA of the CDR3 is TGTGCCACCGCTAGCGGCCCGAGCACAGATACGCAGTATTTT.

A few counts support this clonotype. V usage is TRBV7-6 and J usage is TRBJ2-2; 10 positions agree with TRBD2. Germline V lookup: CDR1 SGHVS, CDR2 FNYEAQ. This CDR3 has 18 residues. V was clipped by 5 bases and J by 1 base; unmatched bases: 10. The CDR3 DNA is TGTGCCAGCAGCCGTTATCAATTAGCGGGAGGGAACACCGGGGAGCTGTTTTTT. Its translation is CASSRYQLAGGNTGELFF. The entire variable domain, with the rest obtained from reference TRBV7-6 and TRBJ2-2, is as follows: GAGVSQSPRYKVTKRGQDVALRCDPISGHVSLYWYRQALGQGPEFLTYFNYEAQQDKSGLPNDRFSAERPEGSISTLTIQRTEQRDSAMYRCASSRYQLAGGNTGELFFGEGSRLTVL.

In this sample, this clonotype turned up a few times. The rearrangement joins TRBV5-1 to TRBJ2-2; D perhaps matches TRBD1 (6 bases). CDR3 length: 19 residues. V was clipped by 0 bases and J by 3 bases, with 21 bases between them. Germline-derived CDR1 and CDR2 are SGHRS and YFSETQ. The CDR3 coding sequence is TGCGCCAGCAGCTTGGTCCATCTACCCCAGGGGCTCTACACCGGGGAGCTGTTTTTT. This codes for CASSLVHLPQGLYTGELFF.

This rearrangement joins TRBV25-1 to TRBJ2-3; no reliable D call. V was shortened by 3 bases and J by 6 bases, with 16 bases between the two germline ends. The CDR3 runs to 15 residues. Germline V lookup: CDR1 MGHDK, CDR2 SYGVNS. CDR3 sequence reads: CASSDGPSLIDTQYF. CDR3 coding DNA: TGTGCCAGCAGTGACGGACCGAGCTTAATTGATACGCAGTATTTT.

V usage is TRBV15 and J usage is TRBJ2-7; D possibly corresponds to TRBD2 (6 bases). The V gene lost 0 bases and the J gene lost 6 bases, with 12 bases spanning the gap. The length of the CDR3 is 14 residues. Germline-derived CDR1 and CDR2 are LNHNV and YYDKDF (reference sequence). The CDR3 nucleotides read TGTGCCACCAGCAGAGATTCCAGCGGGTCCGAGCAGTACTTC. Translation: CATSRDSSGSEQYF.

The rearrangement links TRBV9 to TRBJ2-3, with D possibly matching TRBD2 (6 bases). Trimming cost V 2 bases and J 8 bases, with 15 bases left between them. The CDR3 extends over 14 amino acids. Germline CDR1 SGDLS, CDR2 YYNGEE. The CDR3 sequence is CASSVPGGTGTQYF. CDR3 nucleotide sequence: TGTGCCAGCAGCGTCCCCGGGGGTACGGGTACGCAGTATTTT.

This clonotype has more than one count but fewer than ten. The V and J genes are TRBV5-1 and TRBJ1-2; tentative D call: TRBD1 (5 bases). Germline CDR1 SGHRS, CDR2 YFSETQ. Trimming removed 4 bases at V and 4 bases at J, with 11 bases between. There are 13 residues in the CDR3. CDR3 DNA: TGCGCCAGCAGCCTGGACACGGTCTATGGCTACACCTTC. This gives the protein CASSLDTVYGYTF.

This clonotype was detected many times. CDR3 bases: TGTGCCATCATGAAGTACAATGAGCAGTTCTTC. Its protein product is CAIMKYNEQFF. The gene calls are TRBV10-3 and TRBJ2-1; D call uncertain. Germline V gene lookup returns CDR1 ENHRY and CDR2 SYGVKD. The CDR3 has 11 amino acids. The V end was cut by 7 bases, the J end by 4 bases, with 5 bases between.

This clonotype was picked up many times. The V gene is TRBV7-2, the J gene TRBJ2-1, with TRBD2 matching 7 bases. After removal of 2 bases from V and 3 bases from J, the junction contained 7 bases not matched to a gene. Germline CDR1 SGHTA, CDR2 FQGNSA. CDR3 length equals 16 residues. DNA of the CDR3: TGTGCCAGCAGCTTATCCCTAGCGGCATTCTACAATGAGCAGTTCTTC. Translation: CASSLSLAAFYNEQFF.

In its sample, this clonotype was seen a few times. This chain joins TRBV10-3 and TRBJ2-1; 9 bases agree with TRBD2. Germline V gene lookup returns CDR1 ENHRY and CDR2 SYGVKD. Trimming removed 8 bases from V and 10 bases from J; junction bases left unmatched: 27. This CDR3 contains 19 residues. The CDR3 sequence is CAIGSRLAEVVRPWGEQFF. CDR3 nucleotides: TGTGCCATCGGATCGCGACTAGCGGAGGTGGTCCGGCCCTGGGGGGAGCAGTTCTTC.

This clonotype has just a few counts. The V and J genes are TRBV4-1 and TRBJ2-1; 7 bases are shared with TRBD1. J gave up 0 bases and V 4 bases, and 15 bases lay outside the gene matches. The CDR3 runs 19 residues. CDR1 is MGHRA and CDR2 is YSYEKL in the germline V gene. CDR3 nucleotide sequence: TGCGCCAGCAGCCCAAGACAGGGCTCTGGCTCGAGCTCCTACAATGAGCAGTTCTTC. Its protein product is CASSPRQGSGSSSYNEQFF.